The text below deals with one T cell receptor (beta chain). What it binds is not known. Sequencing used immunoSEQ multiplex PCR; TCRdb keeps in-frame clones, though not all of them. This table has under 600,000 clones, 80% to 90% appearing once. The sample originates from a study of Ad26.COV2.S vaccination and SARS-CoV-2 variants. Study findings and constraints: It is possible that the TCR breadth and depth analyses underestimated the total T cell responses.

Trimming removed 5 bases from V and 3 bases from J, with 9 bases in between. In germline, CDR1 is LNHDA, CDR2 SQIVND (reference sequence). The CDR3 consists of 13 residues. Indicated treatment: roughly 19 received Ad26.COV2.S at low or high dose, single or two shots; 5 received placebo; per-sample allocation not given. Collection of the samples took place on day 63 after the first injection of vaccine or placebo. This TCR came from a person aged 18-65 years who received the Ad26.COV2.S COVID-19 vaccine or a placebo. This chain joins TRBV19 and TRBJ2-3; D is unresolved. The input for sequencing was peripheral blood, taken in a trial of Ad26.COV2.S vaccine versus placebo. For the CDR3, the DNA is TGTGCCAGTAGTTTGGTGACGACAGATACGCAGTATTTT. As protein: CASSLVTTDTQYF.